This entry concerns a single TCR beta chain. What antigen it recognizes has not been identified. Per-base quality was not reported, and no clone a single base away is much larger than it. Interpreted using the paper, the time point label stands for: recipient sample about 28 days before transplant, after cytoreduction. Blood samples were obtained from recipients approximately 28 days before transplant and at days 30, 100 and 180 after transplant. Nuclei Lysis Solution was used to extract genomic DNA from fresh or cryopreserved unfractionated peripheral blood mononuclear cells. This sample stems from a study of T cell clonotyping in hematopoietic cell transplantation (dated by TCRdb to about 2021). Notes on the research overall: Recipient samples taken before transplant were collected after cytoreduction. Patients were recruited between 2015 and 2017 and followed until September 2020 or death. A total of some 130 blood samples were gathered in the study from roughly 40 consecutive transplant recipients along with their related donors. Summary of the overall study and its limitations: Just a small fraction of recipient repertoires overlapped with donor repertoires, and more than 95% appeared de novo at the given depth. Recipient TCR diversity fell after transplant, with pathologically expanded clonotypes rising progressively from day 30 to day 180. Broader posttransplant TCR repertoire diversity was predicted by donor and pretransplant recipient Inverse Simpson Index values. The sample size was limited and the cells went unsorted, which meant the CD4 and CD8 repertoire contributions could not be told apart.

The germline ends are 15 bases apart after V is trimmed by 6 bases and J by 7 bases. The CDR3 measures 13 amino acids from cysteine to phenylalanine. The CDR3 DNA has 39 bases and is translated from base 1. From a lookup of the germline V gene, CDR1 and CDR2 are MNHNS and SASEGT. The immunoSEQ assay, a bias-controlled multiplex PCR with V- and J-specific primers, was used to amplify TCR beta CDR3 regions from genomic DNA. In a second PCR step, the CDR3 amplicons were tagged with a proprietary barcode plus Illumina adapter sequences. An Illumina MiSeq instrument was used to sequence the CDR3 libraries. The authors' pipeline ran thus. Export and quality control were handled in immunoSEQ Analyzer 3.0, while downstream analyses relied on R Bioconductor and Immunarch. Only productive rearrangements in the normalized downsampled data set went into calculating the repertoire metrics. Pathologically expanded clonotypes were defined as those larger than 5 templates in the normalized cohort. The Inverse Simpson Index was used to measure repertoire diversity. CMV-specificity analyses were carried out on the non-normalized data set to capture all clonotypes. TCRdb took this table from immuneACCESS and kept in-frame rearrangements with V and J called. Such tables lack part of the clones; where checked against another copy, unresolved V genes explain under half of the gap, and the rest is unexplained. V, J and clone size are those of that table, while D and trimming were read from the DNA. The sample table records 25,000 to 30,000 clones; roughly 80% of these occur just once. The leading ten clones occupy roughly 6.8% of the sample.

In this chain, TRBV6-1 is recombined with TRBJ1-2, with the D segment identity uncertain. The source was peripheral blood mononuclear cells, collected before stem cell transplant. The sequence came from a woman in her 30s with chronic myeloid leukemia. Some clones in this sample may be carry-over from other donors' samples. CDR3 reads: CASSPDYASGYTF. In nucleotide form, the sequence is TGTGCCAGCAGCCCCGATTACGCGAGTGGCTACACCTTC.